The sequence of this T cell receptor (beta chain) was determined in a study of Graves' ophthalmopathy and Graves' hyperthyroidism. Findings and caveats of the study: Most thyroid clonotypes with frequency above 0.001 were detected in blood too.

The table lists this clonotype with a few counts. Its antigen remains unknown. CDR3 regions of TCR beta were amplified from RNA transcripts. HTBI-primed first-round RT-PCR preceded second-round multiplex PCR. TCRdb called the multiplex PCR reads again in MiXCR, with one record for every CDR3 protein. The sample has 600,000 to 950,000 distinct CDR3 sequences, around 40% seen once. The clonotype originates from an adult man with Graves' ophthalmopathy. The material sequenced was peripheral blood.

In nucleotides, the CDR3 is TGCGCCAGCAGCCCTTTGCTGGGGGGGAACACTGAAGCTTTCTTT. It codes for CASSPLLGGNTEAFF. J is TRBJ1-1 and V is TRBV4-3, with a tentative D call TRBD1 (5 bases). This CDR3 has 15 residues. Looked up from germline, CDR1 is LGHNA and CDR2 is YSLEER. V shed 4 bases and J shed 1 base, with 13 bases lying between them.